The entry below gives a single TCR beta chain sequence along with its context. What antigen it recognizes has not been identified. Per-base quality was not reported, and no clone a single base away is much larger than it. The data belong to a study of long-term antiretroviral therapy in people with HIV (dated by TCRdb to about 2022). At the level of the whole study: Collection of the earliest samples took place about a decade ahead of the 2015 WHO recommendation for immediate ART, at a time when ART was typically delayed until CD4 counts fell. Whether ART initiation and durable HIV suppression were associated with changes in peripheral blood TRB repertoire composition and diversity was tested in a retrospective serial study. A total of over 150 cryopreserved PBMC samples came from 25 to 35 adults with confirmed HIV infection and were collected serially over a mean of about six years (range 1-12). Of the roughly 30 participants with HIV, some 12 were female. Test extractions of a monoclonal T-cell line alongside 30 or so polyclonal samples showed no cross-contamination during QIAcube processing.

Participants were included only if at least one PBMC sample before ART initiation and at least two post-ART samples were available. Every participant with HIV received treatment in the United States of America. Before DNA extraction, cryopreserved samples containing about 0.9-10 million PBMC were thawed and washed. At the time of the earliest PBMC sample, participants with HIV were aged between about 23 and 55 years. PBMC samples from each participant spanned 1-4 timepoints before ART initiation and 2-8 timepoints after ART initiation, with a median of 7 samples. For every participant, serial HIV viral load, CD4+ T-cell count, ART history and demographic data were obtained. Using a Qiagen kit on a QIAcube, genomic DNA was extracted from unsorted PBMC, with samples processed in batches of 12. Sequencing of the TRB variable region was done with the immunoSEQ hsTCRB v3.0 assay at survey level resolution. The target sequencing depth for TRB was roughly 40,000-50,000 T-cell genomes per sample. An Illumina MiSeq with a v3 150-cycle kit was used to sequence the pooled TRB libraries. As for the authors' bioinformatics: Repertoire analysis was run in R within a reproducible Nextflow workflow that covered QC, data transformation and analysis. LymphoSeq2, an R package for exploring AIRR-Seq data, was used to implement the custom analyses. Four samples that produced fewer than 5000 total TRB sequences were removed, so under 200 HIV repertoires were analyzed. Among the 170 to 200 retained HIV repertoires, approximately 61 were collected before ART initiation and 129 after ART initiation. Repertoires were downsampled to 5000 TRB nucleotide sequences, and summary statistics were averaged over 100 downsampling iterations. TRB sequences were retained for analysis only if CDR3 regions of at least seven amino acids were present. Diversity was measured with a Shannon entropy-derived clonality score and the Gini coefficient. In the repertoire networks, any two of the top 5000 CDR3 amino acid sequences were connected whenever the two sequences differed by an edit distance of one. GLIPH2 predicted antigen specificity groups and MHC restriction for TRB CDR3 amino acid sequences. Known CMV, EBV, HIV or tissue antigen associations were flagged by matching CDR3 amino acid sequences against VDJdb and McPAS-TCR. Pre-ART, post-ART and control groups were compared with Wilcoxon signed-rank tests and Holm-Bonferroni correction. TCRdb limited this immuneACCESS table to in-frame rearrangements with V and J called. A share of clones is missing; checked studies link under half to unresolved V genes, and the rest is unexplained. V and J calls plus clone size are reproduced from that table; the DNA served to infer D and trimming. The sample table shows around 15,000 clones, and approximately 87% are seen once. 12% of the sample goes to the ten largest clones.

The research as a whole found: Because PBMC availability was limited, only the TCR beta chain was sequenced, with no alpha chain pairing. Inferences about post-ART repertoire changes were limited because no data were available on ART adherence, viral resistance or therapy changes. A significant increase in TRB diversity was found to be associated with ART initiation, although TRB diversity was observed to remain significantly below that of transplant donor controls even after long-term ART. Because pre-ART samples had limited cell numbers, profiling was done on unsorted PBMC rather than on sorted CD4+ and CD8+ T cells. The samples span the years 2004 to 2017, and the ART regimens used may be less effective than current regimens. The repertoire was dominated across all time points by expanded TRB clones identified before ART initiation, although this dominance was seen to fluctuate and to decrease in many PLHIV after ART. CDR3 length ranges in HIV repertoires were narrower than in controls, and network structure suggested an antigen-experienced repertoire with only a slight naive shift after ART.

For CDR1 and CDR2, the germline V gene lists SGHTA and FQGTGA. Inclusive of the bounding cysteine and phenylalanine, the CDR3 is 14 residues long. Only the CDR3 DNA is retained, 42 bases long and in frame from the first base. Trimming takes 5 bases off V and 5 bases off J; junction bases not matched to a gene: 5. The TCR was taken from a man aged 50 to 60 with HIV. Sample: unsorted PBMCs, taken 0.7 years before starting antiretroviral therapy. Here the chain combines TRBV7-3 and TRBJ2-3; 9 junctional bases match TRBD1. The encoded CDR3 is CASSAQGAIDTQYF. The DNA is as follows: TGTGCCAGCAGCGCACAGGGGGCGATAGATACGCAGTATTTT.